This T cell receptor (beta chain) was obtained from a study of control samples from healthy donors and cancer patients. From germline, CDR1 is LNHNV and CDR2 YYDKDF (reference sequence). V dropped 2 bases and J dropped 9 bases, with 11 bases sitting between them. This CDR3 has 14 residues. Produced via immunoSEQ multiplex PCR; TCRdb's table is partial and in-frame only. The data contain roughly 90,000 clones, roughly 91% of them seen just once; the ten biggest clones take up about 8.6%. V gene TRBV15 combines with J gene TRBJ1-6; no firm D call. The material sequenced was PBMCs. The clonotype was recovered from a woman aged 45-65 years with colorectal cancer. Written as DNA, the CDR3 is TGTGCCACCAGCAGACAGTTTGGAGGTTCACCCCTCCACTTT. Its translation: CATSRQFGGSPLHF.